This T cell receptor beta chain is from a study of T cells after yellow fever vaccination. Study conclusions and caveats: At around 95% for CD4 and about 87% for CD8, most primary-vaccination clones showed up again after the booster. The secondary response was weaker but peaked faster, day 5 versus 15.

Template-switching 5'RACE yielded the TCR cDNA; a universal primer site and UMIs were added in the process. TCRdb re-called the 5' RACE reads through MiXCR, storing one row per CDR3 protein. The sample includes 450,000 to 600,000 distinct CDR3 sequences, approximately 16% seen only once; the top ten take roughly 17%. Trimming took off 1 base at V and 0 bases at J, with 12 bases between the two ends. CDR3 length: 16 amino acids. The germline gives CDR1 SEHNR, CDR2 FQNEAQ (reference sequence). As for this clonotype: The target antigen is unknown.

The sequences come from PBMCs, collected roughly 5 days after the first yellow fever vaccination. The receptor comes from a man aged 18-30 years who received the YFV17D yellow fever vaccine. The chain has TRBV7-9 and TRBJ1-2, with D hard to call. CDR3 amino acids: CASSLGYGVTNYGYTF. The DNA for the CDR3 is TGTGCCAGCAGCTTAGGGTACGGGGTGACTAACTATGGCTACACCTTC.